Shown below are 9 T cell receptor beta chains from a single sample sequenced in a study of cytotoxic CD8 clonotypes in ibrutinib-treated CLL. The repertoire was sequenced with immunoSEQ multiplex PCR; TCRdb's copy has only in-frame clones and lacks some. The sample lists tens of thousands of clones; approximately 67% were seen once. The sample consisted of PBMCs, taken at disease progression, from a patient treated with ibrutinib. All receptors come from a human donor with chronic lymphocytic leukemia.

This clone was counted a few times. The CDR3 loop reads CASSPWLDSGANVLTF. CDR3 nucleotide sequence: TGTGCCAGCAGCCCATGGCTAGACTCTGGGGCCAACGTCCTGACTTTC. The chain is built from TRBV14 and TRBJ2-6; D gene uncertain. Trimming pared 4 bases from V and 0 bases from J, leaving 10 bases between. The CDR3 length is 16 residues. CDR1 and CDR2 (germline): SGHDN, FVKESK.

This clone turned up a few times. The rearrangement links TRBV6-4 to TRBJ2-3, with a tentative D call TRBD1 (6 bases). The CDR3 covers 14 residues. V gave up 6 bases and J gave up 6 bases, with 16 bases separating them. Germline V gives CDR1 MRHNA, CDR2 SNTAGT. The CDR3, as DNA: TGTGCCAGCAGCCCAGGGGTATTTGTGGATACGCAGTATTTT. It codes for CASSPGVFVDTQYF.

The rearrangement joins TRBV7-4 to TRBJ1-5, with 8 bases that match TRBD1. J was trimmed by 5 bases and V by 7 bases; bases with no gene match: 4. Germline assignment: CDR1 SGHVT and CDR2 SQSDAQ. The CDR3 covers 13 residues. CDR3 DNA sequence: TGTGCCAGCACCCAGGGGGCAGATCAGCCCCAGCATTTT. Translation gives CASTQGADQPQHF.

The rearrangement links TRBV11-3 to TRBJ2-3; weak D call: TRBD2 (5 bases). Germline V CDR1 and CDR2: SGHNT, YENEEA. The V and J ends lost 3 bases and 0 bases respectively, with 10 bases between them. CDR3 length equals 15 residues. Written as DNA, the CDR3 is TGTGCCAGCAGCTTTAGCGCCACTAGCACAGATACGCAGTATTTT. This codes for CASSFSATSTDTQYF. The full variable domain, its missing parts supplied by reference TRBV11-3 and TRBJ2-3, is EAGVVQSPRYKIIEKKQPVAFWCNPISGHNTLYWYLQNLGQGPELLIRYENEEAVDDSQLPKDRFSAERLKGVDSTLKIQPAELGDSAVYLCASSFSATSTDTQYFGPGTRLTVL.

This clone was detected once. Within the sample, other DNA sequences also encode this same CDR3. The DNA for the CDR3 is TGTGCCTGGAGTGTGGGCGAGACCCAGTACTTC. This sequence encodes CAWSVGETQYF. The chain is built from TRBV30 and TRBJ2-5; D is undetermined. V was pared by 0 bases and J by 5 bases, with 4 bases between. Germline CDR1 reads GTSNPN; CDR2 reads SVGIG (reference sequence). The CDR3 consists of 11 residues.

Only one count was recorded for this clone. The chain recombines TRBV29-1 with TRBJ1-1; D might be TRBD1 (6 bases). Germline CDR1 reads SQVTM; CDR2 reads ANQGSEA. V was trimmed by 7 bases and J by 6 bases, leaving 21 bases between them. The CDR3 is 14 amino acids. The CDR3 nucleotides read TGCAGCGGTACGACAGGCGACTCTGGGGCTGAAGCTTTCTTT. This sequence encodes CSGTTGDSGAEAFF.

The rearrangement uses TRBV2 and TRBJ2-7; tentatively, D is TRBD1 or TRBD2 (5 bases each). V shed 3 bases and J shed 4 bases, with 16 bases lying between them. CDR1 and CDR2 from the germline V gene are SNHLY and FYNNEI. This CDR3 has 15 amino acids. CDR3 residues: CASSDAVGVGYEQYF. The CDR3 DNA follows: TGTGCCAGCAGTGACGCGGTGGGGGTTGGGTACGAGCAGTACTTC.

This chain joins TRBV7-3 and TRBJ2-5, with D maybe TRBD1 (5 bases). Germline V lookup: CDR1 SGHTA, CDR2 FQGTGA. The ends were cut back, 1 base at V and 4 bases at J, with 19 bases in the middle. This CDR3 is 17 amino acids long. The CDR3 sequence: CASSLRPPGAGGETQYF. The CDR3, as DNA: TGTGCCAGCAGCTTAAGACCCCCTGGGGCCGGCGGAGAGACCCAGTACTTC.

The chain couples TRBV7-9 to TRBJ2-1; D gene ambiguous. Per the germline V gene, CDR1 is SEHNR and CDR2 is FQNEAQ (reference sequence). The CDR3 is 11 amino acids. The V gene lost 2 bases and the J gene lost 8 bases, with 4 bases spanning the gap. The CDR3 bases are TGTGCCAGCAGCTTATACGATGAGCAGTTCTTC. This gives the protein CASSLYDEQFF.